Each of the 29 T cell receptor beta chains below was sequenced from the same sample in a study of CD8 T cells in ankylosing spondylitis. TCRdb re-called the 5' RACE reads through MiXCR, storing one row per CDR3 protein. Of hundreds of thousands of distinct CDR3 sequences in the sample, around 18% are singletons; the top ten hold roughly 7.4%. The sample taken for sequencing was blood, either unsorted or a sorted T cell fraction (not recorded which). These receptors were obtained from a male donor with ankylosing spondylitis or in good health (not recorded which).

The V gene is TRBV20-1, the J gene TRBJ2-1; 16 positions agree with TRBD2. Trimming took 6 bases from V and 5 from J; bases not matched to a gene: 4. Looked up from germline, CDR1 is DFQATT and CDR2 is SNEGSKA (reference sequence). The CDR3 is made up of 15 amino acids. The CDR3 here is CSAPGTSGRDNEQFF. Written as DNA, the CDR3 is TGCAGTGCCCCGGGGACTAGCGGGAGGGACAATGAGCAGTTCTTC.

This chain connects TRBV9 to TRBJ2-3, with TRBD1 matching 10 bases. This CDR3 is built from 16 residues. V shed 0 bases, J shed 5 bases, and the junction held 6 bases outside the gene matches. CDR1 and CDR2 (germline): SGDLS, YYNGEE. Here the CDR3 DNA reads TGTGCCAGCAGCGTAGGGGGGACAGGGGTGCAAGATACGCAGTATTTT. It yields the protein CASSVGGTGVQDTQYF.

This chain connects TRBV2 to TRBJ2-7; D not certain. V was trimmed by 9 bases and J by 9 bases, leaving 24 bases between them. The CDR3 extends over 14 amino acids. CDR1 is SNHLY and CDR2 is FYNNEI in the germline V gene. The CDR3 DNA sequence: TGTGCCAGAGCCGGAATAGGTGGCCTAGGTTGGCAGTACGTC. Its protein product is CARAGIGGLGWQYV.

V and J are TRBV12-3 or TRBV12-4 and TRBJ1-1; D is ambiguous. The CDR3 runs 14 residues. V lost 2 bases to trimming and J lost 0 bases, with 7 bases between them. The CDR3 DNA follows: TGTGCCAGCAGTTTACCACAGATGAACACTGAAGCTTTCTTT. Protein sequence: CASSLPQMNTEAFF.

This clonotype was observed a handful of times. V usage is TRBV10-3 and J usage is TRBJ2-5; D not resolved. Germline CDR1 and CDR2: ENHRY and SYGVKD. The V end lost 4 bases, the J end lost 5 bases, and 8 bases lay between the germline ends. This CDR3 is 12 amino acids long. The CDR3 DNA sequence: TGTGCCATCAGTGGCCCGCAGGAGACCCAGTACTTC. Translating gives CAISGPQETQYF.

CDR3 bases: TGTGCCAGCATTCAGTCATCCGGGGGGGTCGGTACGCAGTATTTT. Protein: CASIQSSGGVGTQYF. V usage is TRBV28 and J usage is TRBJ2-3, with 8 bases lining up with TRBD2. Germline V gene sequence: CDR1 MDHEN, CDR2 SYDVKM. The CDR3 has 15 residues. V was pared by 7 bases and J by 8 bases, with 14 bases of the junction left unmatched.

The chain is built from TRBV20-1 and TRBJ2-7; 9 nucleotides line up with TRBD2. The CDR3 is 14 residues long. After removal of 2 bases from V and 1 base from J, the junction contained 3 bases not matched to a gene. The V gene's germline CDR1 is DFQATT and CDR2 SNEGSKA (reference sequence). The CDR3 DNA is TGCAGTGCTAGACCGACTAGCGGTTCCTACGAGCAGTACGTC. Translation: CSARPTSGSYEQYV.

The V gene is TRBV3-1, the J gene TRBJ2-5; D is unresolved. The V end lost 0 bases, the J end lost 7 bases, and 12 bases lay between the germline ends. The germline gives CDR1 LGHDT, CDR2 YNNKEL (reference sequence). This CDR3 is 14 amino acids long. The CDR3, as DNA: TGTGCCAGCAGCCAAGATTTCGTGAAGTCGACCCAGTACTTC. Translating it yields CASSQDFVKSTQYF.

This clonotype was observed a handful of times. This CDR3 is CASSSRRNGPRNEQFF. The CDR3 coding sequence is TGCGCCAGCAGCTCCCGGAGAAACGGCCCCCGAAATGAGCAGTTCTTC. The chain recombines TRBV5-1 with TRBJ2-1, with D unresolved. Germline V gene lookup returns CDR1 SGHRS and CDR2 YFSETQ. The CDR3 extends over 16 amino acids. V was clipped by 3 bases and J by 7 bases, with 20 bases between them.

This clonotype was counted only a few times. J is TRBJ2-6 and V is TRBV10-3, with 9 bases that match TRBD2. In germline, CDR1 is ENHRY, CDR2 SYGVKD. This CDR3 has 15 residues. With 8 bases clipped from V and 0 bases from J, the junction kept 2 bases outside the gene matches. This CDR3 is CAIGGGASGANVLTF. The CDR3, as DNA: TGTGCCATCGGCGGGGGGGCCTCTGGGGCCAACGTCCTGACTTTC.

The chain recombines TRBV7-9 with TRBJ2-1, with D uncertain. This CDR3 has 14 amino acids. V was cut by 3 bases and J by 6 bases, with 12 bases left in between. Germline CDR1 is SEHNR and CDR2 is FQNEAQ (reference sequence). This CDR3 reads CASSFRTQLNEQFF. CDR3 in DNA: TGTGCCAGCAGCTTTCGGACGCAACTCAATGAGCAGTTCTTC.

The CDR3 DNA reads as TGTGCCAGCAGTTTAGGGACGGCGGTAACCGGGGAGCTGTTTTTT. It codes for CASSLGTAVTGELFF. The rearrangement joins TRBV27 to TRBJ2-2, with D perhaps given as TRBD1 or TRBD2 (5 bases each). The CDR3 contains 15 residues. CDR1 and CDR2 from the germline V gene are MNHEY and SMNVEV (reference sequence). Trimming shortened V by 2 bases and J by 5 bases, and 12 bases separated the two germline ends.

This clonotype was seen at least ten times. This rearrangement joins TRBV7-9 to TRBJ1-6; no clear D gene. This CDR3 has 12 amino acids. Trimming stripped 6 bases from V and 6 bases from J, with 6 bases between. CDR1 and CDR2 from the germline V gene are SEHNR and FQNEAQ (reference sequence). The CDR3: CASREGNSPLHF. CDR3 nucleotides: TGTGCCAGCAGAGAGGGTAATTCACCCCTCCACTTT.

At least ten counts were recorded for this clonotype. The gene calls are TRBV5-1 and TRBJ1-1; no clear D. Germline CDR1 is SGHRS and CDR2 is YFSETQ. Trimming removed 4 bases at V and 5 bases at J, with 12 bases between. CDR3 length equals 13 residues. In nucleotides, the CDR3 is TGCGCCAGCAGCACGAAAATGGGGACTGAAGCTTTCTTT. Its protein product is CASSTKMGTEAFF.

This rearrangement joins TRBV20-1 to TRBJ1-6; no clear D. Trimming left V 0 bases short and J 3 bases short, with 6 bases between. Germline-derived CDR1 and CDR2 are DFQATT and SNEGSKA (reference sequence). The CDR3 runs to 14 residues. The CDR3 protein is CSARDVGYNSPLHF. DNA for the CDR3: TGCAGTGCTAGAGATGTGGGCTATAATTCACCCCTCCACTTT.

This clonotype was picked up many times. The junction differs from germline at one of its ends, possibly a read error. V gene TRBV29-1 combines with J gene TRBJ2-3; D is possibly TRBD2 (6 bases). Germline assignment: CDR1 SQVTM and CDR2 ANQGSEA. This CDR3 is built from 13 residues. The CDR3 DNA reads as TGCAGCGTGGAAGTCACTGCGGGGAATACGCAGTATTTT. Amino acid sequence: CSVEVTAGNTQYF.

The chain combines TRBV6-5 with TRBJ2-3; a possible D gene is TRBD2 (6 bases). The CDR3 has 14 amino acids. CDR1 is MNHEY and CDR2 is SVGAGI in the germline V gene. The V end was cut by 3 bases, the J end by 4 bases, with 11 bases between. DNA for the CDR3: TGTGCCAGCAGTTATTCGGGACTCCCAGATACGCAGTATTTT. Its translation is CASSYSGLPDTQYF.

J is TRBJ1-4 and V is TRBV7-3; the D is unclear. Germline CDR1 is SGHTA and CDR2 is FQGTGA. The CDR3 is 15 amino acids. V was pared by 4 bases and J by 5 bases, with 14 bases between. The CDR3 sequence: CASSSPQDGNEKLFF. The CDR3 DNA reads as TGTGCCAGCAGCTCCCCCCAGGACGGGAATGAAAAACTGTTTTTT.

The V and J genes are TRBV14 and TRBJ1-4; 7 bases align to TRBD1. Germline CDR1 is SGHDN and CDR2 is FVKESK. With 4 bases clipped from V and 9 bases from J, the junction kept 11 bases outside the gene matches. The CDR3 covers 15 residues. Written as DNA, the CDR3 is TGTGCCAGCAGCCCGTCGACTGGGACAGCTAAAAAACTGTTTTTT. Residues: CASSPSTGTAKKLFF. The whole variable domain, filled in from reference TRBV14 and TRBJ1-4, reads EAGVTQFPSHSVIEKGQTVTLRCDPISGHDNLYWYRRVMGKEIKFLLHFVKESKQDESGMPNNRFLAERTGGTYSTLKVQPAELEDSGVYFCASSPSTGTAKKLFFGSGTQLSVL.

This clonotype was seen a few times. CDR3 in amino acids: CASSLAALPELFF. CDR3 nucleotide sequence: TGTGCCAGCAGCTTAGCAGCCCTCCCGGAGCTGTTTTTT. This chain uses TRBV7-2 with TRBJ2-2, with no clear D. V was clipped by 0 bases and J by 10 bases, with 9 bases between them. The CDR3 is made up of 13 amino acids. The germline CDR1 and CDR2 sequences are SGHTA and FQGNSA.

The CDR3, as DNA: TGTGCCAGCAGTTTAGTAGCGGGAGCAGATACGCAGTATTTT. Protein product: CASSLVAGADTQYF. The chain has TRBV27 and TRBJ2-3; 9 bases match TRBD2. The CDR3 extends over 14 amino acids. Germline values: CDR1 MNHEY, CDR2 SMNVEV (reference sequence). V was pared by 2 bases and J by 4 bases, with 1 base of the junction left unmatched.

This clonotype was counted at least ten times. The chain is built from TRBV5-1 and TRBJ2-7, with 7 bases identical to TRBD2. With V trimmed by 4 bases and J by 2 bases, 9 bases remained unmatched. The germline V gene has CDR1 SGHRS and CDR2 YFSETQ. This CDR3 has 15 amino acids. CDR3 loop: CASSQGEGWTYEQYV. The CDR3 region has the DNA TGCGCCAGCAGCCAAGGGGAGGGTTGGACCTACGAGCAGTACGTC.

V gene TRBV19 combines with J gene TRBJ2-4; TRBD2 agrees at 10 bases. V trimming: 7 bases; J trimming: 2 bases; junction bases outside the gene matches: 8. This CDR3 is built from 16 residues. In germline, CDR1 is LNHDA, CDR2 SQIVND (reference sequence). CDR3 sequence reads: CASKREGQRTKNIQYF. The CDR3 DNA is TGTGCCAGTAAGCGGGAGGGACAGAGAACCAAAAACATTCAGTACTTC.

This clonotype has only a few counts. The chain couples TRBV24-1 to TRBJ2-6; D might be TRBD1 (6 bases). From germline, CDR1 is KGHDR and CDR2 SFDVKD. This CDR3 contains 18 residues. Trimming stripped 2 bases from V and 0 bases from J, with 13 bases between. The CDR3 protein is CATSDSSGTRSGANVLTF. The DNA of the CDR3 is TGTGCCACCAGTGATTCGTCCGGGACACGCTCTGGGGCCAACGTCCTGACTTTC.

The CDR3 here is CSARDGGTGLQETQYF. CDR3 in DNA: TGCAGTGCTAGAGATGGGGGGACAGGGCTCCAAGAGACCCAGTACTTC. This chain links TRBV20-1 with TRBJ2-5; 9 positions match TRBD1. The junction had 6 bases not matched to a gene; V was cut back by 0 bases and J by 1 base. This CDR3 has 16 amino acids. Germline CDR1 is DFQATT and CDR2 is SNEGSKA (reference sequence).

This clonotype appeared a few times. The chain uses TRBV9 and TRBJ2-1; 7 bases line up with TRBD2. Germline V gene lookup returns CDR1 SGDLS and CDR2 YYNGEE. With V trimmed by 3 bases and J by 4 bases, 13 bases remained unmatched. This CDR3 is built from 17 residues. The CDR3 bases are TGTGCCAGCAGCGCGGATTTAGGGACTACGAGGTACAATGAGCAGTTCTTC. Residues: CASSADLGTTRYNEQFF.

About this clonotype itself: This may be a read error, as it is one base from a much larger clone. The CDR3 DNA follows: TGTGCCAGCAGTGACTCAGGGTACGAGCAGTACGTC. Its translation: CASSDSGYEQYV. V and J are TRBV6-4 and TRBJ2-7; D remains unclear. The germline V gene encodes CDR1 MRHNA and CDR2 SNTAGT. The ends were cut back, 0 bases at V and 4 bases at J, with 4 bases in the middle. The CDR3 is made up of 12 amino acids.

This clonotype was seen once. The chain couples TRBV18 to TRBJ2-5; no clear D gene. This CDR3 comprises 13 residues. V was clipped by 6 bases and J by 4 bases, with 12 bases between them. Germline lookup yields CDR1 KGHSH and CDR2 LQKENI. As DNA, the CDR3 is TGTGCCAGCTCCCCTAACTCAGGAGAGACCCAGTACTTC. Amino acid sequence: CASSPNSGETQYF.

The chain joins TRBV6-4 to TRBJ1-2; 9 nucleotides agree with TRBD1. CDR1 is MRHNA and CDR2 is SNTAGT in the germline V gene. Trimming at V came to 3 bases and at J to 6 bases, leaving 5 bases not matched to a gene. The CDR3 runs to 14 residues. The CDR3 sequence is CASSDTGGADGYTF. The CDR3 bases are TGTGCCAGCAGTGATACAGGGGGCGCGGATGGCTACACCTTC.